The T cell receptor beta chain under discussion was sequenced for a study of T cell clonality in common variable immunodeficiency. The data were produced by immunoSEQ multiplex PCR, yet TCRdb's version contains in-frame clones alone and is incomplete. The profile covers about 30,000 clones, none occurring a single time. Study outcomes and limitations: Links between repertoire features and CVID complications were heterogeneity-limited. Common variable immunodeficiency TCR beta sequences reportedly had fewer deletions and N-nucleotide insertions.

The CDR3 covers 13 residues. Trimming pared 5 bases from V and 1 base from J, leaving 8 bases between. Germline V gene lookup returns CDR1 KGHSH and CDR2 LQKENI. About this clone itself: Its specificity is unknown. The read comes to an end 3 residues before the CDR3 does, leaving the germline J gene to fill in the end.

The V gene is TRBV18, the J gene TRBJ1-1; D is perhaps TRBD1 (5 bases). The clonotype comes from a human donor with common variable immunodeficiency. The material sequenced was peripheral blood mononuclear cells. CDR3 residues: CASSSQGNTEAFF. Partial CDR3 DNA: TGTGCCAGCTCATCCCAGGGGAACACTGAA.